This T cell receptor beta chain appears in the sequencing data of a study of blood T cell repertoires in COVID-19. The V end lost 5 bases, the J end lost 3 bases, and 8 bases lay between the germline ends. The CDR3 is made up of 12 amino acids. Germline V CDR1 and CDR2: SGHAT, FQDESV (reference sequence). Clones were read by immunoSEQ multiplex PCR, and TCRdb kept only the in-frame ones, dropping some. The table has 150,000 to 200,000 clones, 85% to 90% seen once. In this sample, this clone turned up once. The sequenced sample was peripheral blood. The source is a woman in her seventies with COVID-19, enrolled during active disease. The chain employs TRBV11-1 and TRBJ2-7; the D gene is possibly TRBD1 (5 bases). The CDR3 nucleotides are TGTGCCAGCAGCCGGACACACTACGAGCAGTACTTC. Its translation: CASSRTHYEQYF.